This T cell receptor (beta chain) was recorded in a study of human T cells and chemical hapten exposure. The V gene's germline CDR1 is SGHTA and CDR2 FQGTGA. V lost 1 base to trimming and J lost 7 bases, with 10 bases between them. This CDR3 is built from 13 residues. This clonotype was recorded a few times. In TCRdb, the RACE reads were re-called with MiXCR into one record per CDR3 protein. Among over 95,000 distinct CDR3 sequences, 9.5% to 15% were seen once, and the ten largest hold approximately 2.1%. Sample time point: patch test 1, 2 weeks after DPC sensitization. Treatment noted: therapeutic diphenylcyclopropenone sensitization with weekly scalp DPC. At patch-test visits, sampling came before the patch test.

The sequenced sample was whole blood, obtained in connection with sensitization to the hapten diphenylcyclopropenone (DPC). This receptor was taken from a woman aged 40 to 50 with alopecia areata. Some clones in this sample may be carry-over from other donors' samples. The rearrangement joins TRBV7-3 to TRBJ2-5; D is uncertain. The CDR3 sequence: CASSLNPGVTQYF. CDR3 in DNA: TGTGCCAGCAGCTTAAATCCAGGTGTGACCCAGTACTTC.